This passage covers 18 T cell receptor beta chains from one sample sequenced in a study of T-cell reconstitution after alpha-beta-depleted transplantation in children. The authors prepared the TCRbeta library with unique molecular identifiers. Via MiXCR, TCRdb re-called the PCR reads, giving one row per CDR3 protein. The sample has roughly 340,000 distinct CDR3 sequences; about 17% are singletons. The source material was PBMCs, mostly from graft donor cells, sampled 360 days after TCRalphabeta/CD19-depleted stem cell transplant. These receptors all stem from a male patient aged 2-15 years who had a stem cell transplant for acute lymphoblastic leukemia, so the T cells may come from the graft donor.

The genes are TRBV11-2 and TRBJ2-7; 7 positions match TRBD1. The CDR3 extends over 12 amino acids. With V trimmed by 9 bases and J by 1 base, 3 bases remained unmatched. The germline V gene has CDR1 SGHAT and CDR2 FQNNGV. CDR3 sequence (DNA): TGTGCCAGTACAGGGGTTTCCTACGAGCAGTACTTC. Translation gives CASTGVSYEQYF.

This clonotype came up once. DNA for the CDR3: TGTGCCAGCACCGTAGCGGGAATCCACAATGAGCAGTTCTTC. Amino acids: CASTVAGIHNEQFF. The chain combines TRBV7-4 with TRBJ2-1, with TRBD2 identical over 8 bases. CDR1 and CDR2 from the germline V gene are SGHVT and SQSDAQ. The CDR3 runs to 14 residues. Trimming cost V 7 bases and J 5 bases; bases outside gene matches: 7. Filled out from reference TRBV7-4 and TRBJ2-1, the complete variable domain reads GAGVSQSPRYKVAKRGRDVALRCDSISGHVTLYWYRQTLGQGSEVLTYSQSDAQRDKSGRPSGRFSAERPERSVSTLKIQRTEQGDSAVYLCASTVAGIHNEQFFGPGTRLTVL.

J is TRBJ2-7 and V is TRBV5-1; 9 bases fit TRBD1. CDR3 length: 14 amino acids. The germline V gene encodes CDR1 SGHRS and CDR2 YFSETQ. V shed 2 bases, J shed 2 bases, and the junction held 2 bases outside the gene matches. This CDR3 reads CASSFRTGAYEQYF. The CDR3 DNA follows: TGCGCCAGCAGCTTCCGGACAGGGGCCTACGAGCAGTACTTC.

This clonotype was observed at least ten times. The rearrangement uses TRBV7-9 and TRBJ2-1, with 11 bases matching TRBD2. V lost 0 bases and J lost 6; bases outside the gene matches: 4. Germline V lookup: CDR1 SEHNR, CDR2 FQNEAQ (reference sequence). CDR3 length equals 16 residues. The CDR3: CASSLATSGRANEQFF. CDR3 nucleotide sequence: TGTGCCAGCAGCTTAGCTACTAGCGGGAGAGCCAATGAGCAGTTCTTC.

This clonotype showed up just a few times. The gene calls are TRBV7-2 and TRBJ1-1; 10 bases line up with TRBD1. The CDR3 extends over 14 amino acids. Germline CDR1 SGHTA, CDR2 FQGNSA. Unmatched junction bases numbered 6, after V lost 4 bases and J lost 7 bases. The CDR3: CASSWTGGIIEAFF. In DNA, the CDR3 is TGTGCCAGCAGCTGGACAGGGGGAATAATTGAAGCTTTCTTT.

This clonotype showed up many times. V is TRBV6-2 or TRBV6-3 and J is TRBJ2-3; TRBD2 matches at 12 bases. V shed 6 bases, J shed 0 bases, and the junction held 1 base outside the gene matches. The length of the CDR3 is 15 residues. CDR1 and CDR2 from the germline V gene are MNHEY and SVGEGT. The CDR3 sequence is CASRLAGGSTDTQYF. The DNA of the CDR3 is TGTGCCAGCAGACTAGCGGGAGGCAGCACAGATACGCAGTATTTT.

This clonotype was counted many times. Written as DNA, the CDR3 is TGTGCCATCGGCTTTAGCGGGAACACCGGGGAGCTGTTTTTT. This translates into CAIGFSGNTGELFF. This chain links TRBV7-8 with TRBJ2-2; TRBD2 might be the D (6 bases). Trimming removed 10 bases from V and 1 base from J, with 13 bases in between. Germline V gene lookup returns CDR1 SGHVS and CDR2 FQNEAQ. This CDR3 has 14 residues.

The chain has TRBV29-1 and TRBJ2-5; possible D gene TRBD2, 6 bases. The CDR3 is made up of 10 amino acids. The germline V gene encodes CDR1 SQVTM and CDR2 ANQGSEA. Trimming shortened V by 1 base and J by 14 bases, and 11 bases separated the two germline ends. The CDR3 DNA reads as TGCAGCGTTGAAGTTGGGGGGACCTACTTC. It is translated as CSVEVGGTYF.

This clonotype was detected only a few times. The rearrangement links TRBV5-5 to TRBJ1-2, with D possibly matching TRBD1 (5 bases). Germline V gives CDR1 SGHKS, CDR2 YYEKEE (reference sequence). The CDR3 is made up of 14 amino acids. V lost 4 bases and J lost 8, with 18 bases in between. For the CDR3, the DNA is TGTGCCAGCAGCGGGCCCCCGGGGGGAGAAGGCTACACCTTC. Translating gives CASSGPPGGEGYTF.

This chain links TRBV5-1 with TRBJ2-5; D not resolved. This CDR3 has 13 residues. Trimming pared 2 bases from V and 5 bases from J, leaving 10 bases between. The germline CDR1 and CDR2 sequences are SGHRS and YFSETQ. The CDR3 loop is CASSFTGFETQYF. The CDR3 bases are TGCGCCAGCAGCTTTACGGGCTTTGAGACCCAGTACTTC. Filled out from reference TRBV5-1 and TRBJ2-5, the complete variable domain reads KAGVTQTPRYLIKTRGQQVTLSCSPISGHRSVSWYQQTPGQGLQFLFEYFSETQRNKGNFPGRFSGRQFSNSRSEMNVSTLELGDSALYLCASSFTGFETQYFGPGTRLLVL.

This clonotype was picked up a small number of times. The chain uses TRBV5-1 and TRBJ2-7, with 14 bases aligning to TRBD2. Trimming at V came to 6 bases and at J to 6 bases, leaving 5 bases not matched to a gene. The CDR3 runs 14 residues. From germline, CDR1 is SGHRS and CDR2 YFSETQ. CDR3: CASMPGTSGSEQYF. CDR3 nucleotide sequence: TGCGCCAGCATGCCCGGGACTAGCGGGAGCGAGCAGTACTTC.

This clonotype was seen only once. The CDR3, as DNA: TGTGCCAGCAGTTTACAGGGACGTTATTACAATGAGCAGTTCTTC. Protein sequence: CASSLQGRYYNEQFF. The chain has TRBV27 and TRBJ2-1, with D perhaps being TRBD1 or TRBD2 (5 bases each). CDR1 MNHEY and CDR2 SMNVEV come from the germline V gene (reference sequence). Between the trimmed V and J ends, which lost 2 bases and 4 bases, there was a span of 12 bases. CDR3 size: 15 residues.

The chain carries TRBV6-5 and TRBJ1-1; D is unclear. The CDR3 runs to 14 residues. Germline CDR1 and CDR2: MNHEY and SVGAGI. With 5 bases removed from V and 1 base from J, the gap between germline ends came to 11 bases. This CDR3 reads CASSPSRGNTEAFF. The CDR3 nucleotides read TGTGCCAGCAGTCCCTCGCGGGGGAACACTGAAGCTTTCTTT.

The sample holds many counts of this clonotype. The CDR3 region has the DNA TGTGCCAGCAGTCGGAACGGACAGGGTAACACAGATACGCAGTATTTT. Its protein is CASSRNGQGNTDTQYF. The chain has TRBV6-1 and TRBJ2-3; the match to TRBD1 covers 8 bases. This CDR3 comprises 16 residues. V shed 5 bases, J shed 2 bases, and the junction held 9 bases outside the gene matches. Germline loops: CDR1 MNHNS, CDR2 SASEGT.

Many counts were recorded for this clonotype. The V gene is TRBV28, the J gene TRBJ2-1, with a tentative D call TRBD1 (6 bases). Between the trimmed V and J ends, which lost 1 base and 3 bases, there was a span of 16 bases. This CDR3 is built from 17 residues. Per the germline V gene, CDR1 is MDHEN and CDR2 is SYDVKM. Here the CDR3 DNA reads TGTGCCAGCAGTTTATTTCAGGGGTGGGGGAGCTACAATGAGCAGTTCTTC. This gives the protein CASSLFQGWGSYNEQFF.

The chain links TRBV20-1 to TRBJ1-4, with a possible D match to TRBD1 (5 bases). This CDR3 is 13 amino acids long. Germline lookup yields CDR1 DFQATT and CDR2 SNEGSKA (reference sequence). V was trimmed by 6 bases and J by 5 bases, leaving 13 bases between them. DNA of the CDR3: TGCAGTGCCGGAGGGGTATTGAATGAAAAACTGTTTTTT. Amino acid sequence: CSAGGVLNEKLFF.

This clonotype came up a few times. The chain joins TRBV20-1 to TRBJ2-2; TRBD2 matches at 14 bases. Losses at the gene ends were 2 bases for V and 6 bases for J; bases not matched to a gene: 5. Germline loops: CDR1 DFQATT, CDR2 SNEGSKA (reference sequence). CDR3 size: 16 residues. CDR3 residues: CSARPRTSGRSGELFF. Here the CDR3 DNA reads TGCAGTGCTAGACCCCGGACTAGCGGGAGGTCCGGGGAGCTGTTTTTT.

This clonotype has only one observation. The rearrangement joins TRBV20-1 to TRBJ1-5; D is perhaps TRBD1 (5 bases). The CDR3 spans 14 residues. The germline V gene has CDR1 DFQATT and CDR2 SNEGSKA (reference sequence). The V end was cut by 0 bases, the J end by 7 bases, with 13 bases between. For the CDR3, the DNA is TGCAGTGCTAGAGATTCGGCAGGGTCACAGCCCCAGCATTTT. This codes for CSARDSAGSQPQHF.